The subject of this entry is one TCR beta chain. Together with a sample-barcoded 5' primer, a J-beta primer mix was included in a second PCR lasting roughly 6 to 12 cycles. TCRdb redid the calling of the 5' RACE reads with MiXCR, one entry per CDR3 protein. The data show 450,000 to 650,000 distinct CDR3 sequences, approximately 25% seen once. The data were obtained in a study of blood T cells in healthy people across ages. The amount of total RNA extracted per sample was at least 5 micrograms. The CDR3 covers 14 residues. Looked up from germline, CDR1 is SGHRS and CDR2 is YFSETQ. Losses at the gene ends were 4 bases for V and 8 bases for J; bases not matched to a gene: 5. These data also formed part of another study, on T cells of mothers and their children.

This clonotype was sampled from a boy aged 5 to 17 in good health. The sample was blood. V is TRBV5-1 and J is TRBJ2-1; TRBD2 agrees at 11 bases. The CDR3: CASSPGLAAHEQFF. As DNA, the CDR3 is TGCGCCAGCAGCCCGGGACTAGCGGCACATGAGCAGTTCTTC.